A selection of T cell receptor beta chains follows, all from one sample in a study of blood T cell repertoires in COVID-19. Sequenced by immunoSEQ multiplex PCR; TCRdb stores in-frame clones only, minus some. The sample lists about 220,000 clones, about four fifths occurring once. Sequenced material: peripheral blood. These receptors were obtained from a woman older than 75 with acute or convalescent COVID-19. CDR3s include the opening cysteine and the closing phenylalanine or tryptophan. D genes are given only for firm matches. Clone size is shown for a subset of rows, as once, few, many or a class of expanded clone.

CDR3: CASSPRTSGLSTDTQYF
DNA: TGCGCCAGCAGCCCAAGGACTAGCGGGCTTAGCACAGATACGCAGTATTTT
J: TRBJ2-3
size: once
V: TRBV5-1
D: TRBD2

CDR3: CASSVTVSYNSPLHF
DNA: TGTGCCAGCAGCGTAACAGTCTCCTATAATTCACCCCTCCACTTT
J: TRBJ1-6
size: .
V: TRBV9
D: .

CDR3: CASSPYYNEQFF
DNA: TGTGCCAGCAGTCCCTACTACAATGAGCAGTTCTTC
J: TRBJ2-1
size: once
V: TRBV12-3/TRBV12-4
D: .

CDR3: CASSTQGVSYNSPLHF
DNA: TGTGCCAGTAGTACCCAGGGGGTTTCCTATAATTCACCCCTCCACTTT
J: TRBJ1-6
size: few
V: TRBV19
D: TRBD1

CDR3: CASSLWLREQYF
DNA: TGTGCCAGCAGTTTATGGTTGAGGGAGCAGTACTTC
J: TRBJ2-7
size: once
V: TRBV12-3/TRBV12-4
D: .

CDR3: CASSFPGSSDTQYF
DNA: TGTGCCAGCAGCTTCCCGGGGTCCTCAGATACGCAGTATTTT
J: TRBJ2-3
size: .
V: TRBV7-9
D: .

CDR3: CASSLDAGGARNEQFF
DNA: TGTGCCAGCAGCTTAGATGCGGGGGGGGCCCGCAATGAGCAGTTCTTC
J: TRBJ2-1
size: .
V: TRBV7-2
D: TRBD2

CDR3: CASSASTASSGNTIYF
DNA: TGTGCCAGTAGTGCATCGACAGCGAGCTCTGGAAACACCATATATTTT
J: TRBJ1-3
size: .
V: TRBV19
D: .

CDR3: CASSHSGGSPYEQYF
DNA: TGTGCCAGCAGCCATAGCGGGGGGTCTCCCTACGAGCAGTACTTC
J: TRBJ2-7
size: .
V: TRBV3-1/TRBV3-2
D: TRBD2

CDR3: CASSMSSSYNSPLHF
DNA: TGTGCCAGTAGTATGAGTAGCTCCTATAATTCACCCCTCCACTTT
J: TRBJ1-6
size: .
V: TRBV19
D: .

CDR3: CASTPGTGYNSPLHF
DNA: TGTGCCAGCACCCCTGGTACAGGTTATAATTCACCCCTCCACTTT
J: TRBJ1-6
size: .
V: TRBV28
D: .

CDR3: CASSPTLGGSPLHF
DNA: TGTGCCAGCAGCCCCACCCTCGGTGGTTCACCCCTCCACTTT
J: TRBJ1-6
size: .
V: TRBV9
D: .

CDR3: CASSNGQTNQPQHF
DNA: TGTGCCAGTAGTAACGGACAGACGAATCAGCCCCAGCATTTT
J: TRBJ1-5
size: .
V: TRBV19
D: .

CDR3: CASSLPTRGNTIYF
DNA: TGTGCCAGCAGCCTCCCGACTCGCGGAAACACCATATATTTT
J: TRBJ1-3
size: once
V: TRBV7-8
D: .

CDR3: CASRTQGSYGYTF
DNA: TGTGCCAGCAGGACTCAGGGAAGCTATGGCTACACCTTC
J: TRBJ1-2
size: .
V: TRBV12-3/TRBV12-4
D: .

CDR3: CASRWGRDGYTF
DNA: TGTGCCAGTCGATGGGGGAGGGATGGCTACACCTTC
J: TRBJ1-2
size: .
V: TRBV6-5
D: .

CDR3: CASSPRTDMMGTDTQYF
DNA: TGTGCCAGCTCACCCCGGACAGACATGATGGGCACAGATACGCAGTATTTT
J: TRBJ2-3
size: .
V: TRBV18
D: .

CDR3: CASSFTGRDTQYF
DNA: TGTGCCAGCAGCTTCACAGGGAGAGATACGCAGTATTTT
J: TRBJ2-3
size: .
V: TRBV7-2
D: .

CDR3: CASSGGTGRNHEQFF
DNA: TGTGCCAGTAGCGGGGGGACAGGGAGGAACCATGAGCAGTTCTTC
J: TRBJ2-1
size: .
V: TRBV19
D: TRBD1

CDR3: CASSLSLTGARNQPQHF
DNA: TGTGCCAGCAGTTTATCGCTGACAGGGGCACGCAATCAGCCCCAGCATTTT
J: TRBJ1-5
size: .
V: TRBV27
D: TRBD1

CDR3: CASSQTVYGYTF
DNA: TGTGCCAGCAGCCAGACAGTCTATGGCTACACCTTC
J: TRBJ1-2
size: .
V: TRBV3-1/TRBV3-2
D: .

CDR3: CASSSGGPGELFF
DNA: TGTGCCAGCAGCTCCGGGGGGCCCGGGGAGCTGTTTTTT
J: TRBJ2-2
size: .
V: TRBV7-9
D: .

CDR3: CASSLAMEKIYGYTF
DNA: TGTGCCAGCAGCTTGGCGATGGAGAAAATCTATGGCTACACCTTC
J: TRBJ1-2
size: .
V: TRBV5-4
D: .

CDR3: CASSLDPGFGNTIYF
DNA: TGTGCCAGCAGCTTGGACCCAGGGTTTGGAAACACCATATATTTT
J: TRBJ1-3
size: .
V: TRBV5-4
D: .